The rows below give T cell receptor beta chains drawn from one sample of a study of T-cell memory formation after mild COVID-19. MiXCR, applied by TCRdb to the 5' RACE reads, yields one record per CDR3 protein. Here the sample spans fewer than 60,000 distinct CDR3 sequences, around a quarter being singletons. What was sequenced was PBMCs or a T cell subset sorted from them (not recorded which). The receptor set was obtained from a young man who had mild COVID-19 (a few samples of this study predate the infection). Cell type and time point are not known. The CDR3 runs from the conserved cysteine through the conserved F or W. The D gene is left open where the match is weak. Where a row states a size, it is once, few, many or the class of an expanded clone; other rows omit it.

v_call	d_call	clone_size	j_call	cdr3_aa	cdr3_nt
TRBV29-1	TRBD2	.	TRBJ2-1	CSVAGGRIEQFF	TGCAGCGTAGCGGGGGGGCGAATCGAGCAGTTCTTC
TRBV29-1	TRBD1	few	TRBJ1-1	CSVDTGEDTEAFF	TGCAGCGTTGATACAGGGGAGGACACTGAAGCTTTCTTT
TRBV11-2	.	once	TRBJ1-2	CASSSRDTTNYGYTF	TGTGCCAGCAGCTCCAGGGATACCACTAACTATGGCTACACCTTC
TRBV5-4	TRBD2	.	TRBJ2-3	CASSWVAGSGSTDTQYF	TGTGCCAGCAGCTGGGTAGCGGGGTCCGGAAGCACAGATACGCAGTATTTT
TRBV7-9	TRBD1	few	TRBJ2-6	CASSSTTGGFGANVLTF	TGTGCCAGCAGCTCCACGACAGGGGGCTTTGGGGCCAACGTCCTGACTTTC
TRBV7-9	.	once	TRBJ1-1	CASSLRREAEAFF	TGTGCCAGCAGCTTAAGGAGGGAAGCTGAAGCTTTCTTT
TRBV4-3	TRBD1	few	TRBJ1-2	CASSQEDGQGVNGYTF	TGCGCCAGCAGCCAAGAAGATGGCCAGGGGGTGAATGGCTACACCTTC
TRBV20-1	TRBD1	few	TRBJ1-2	CSAPQGDRTFYYGYTF	TGCAGTGCTCCCCAGGGGGACAGAACTTTTTACTATGGCTACACCTTC
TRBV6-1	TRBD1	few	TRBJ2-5	CASFTGVETQYF	TGTGCCAGCTTTACAGGGGTCGAGACCCAGTACTTC
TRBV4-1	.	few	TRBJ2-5	CASSQEDADQETQYF	TGCGCCAGCAGCCAAGAGGACGCAGACCAAGAGACCCAGTACTTC
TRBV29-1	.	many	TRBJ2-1	CSLSNGDEQFF	TGCAGCCTCTCCAACGGGGATGAGCAGTTCTTC
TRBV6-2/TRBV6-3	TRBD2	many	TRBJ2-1	CASSYTGSGGNEQFF	TGTGCCAGCAGTTACACCGGTAGCGGGGGTAATGAGCAGTTCTTC
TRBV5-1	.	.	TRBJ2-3	CASSSPPGGQGTDTQYF	TGCGCCAGCAGCTCTCCCCCGGGAGGACAGGGCACAGATACGCAGTATTTT
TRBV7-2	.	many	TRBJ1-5	CASSTRDYQPQHF	TGTGCCAGCAGCACCCGGGATTATCAGCCCCAGCATTTT
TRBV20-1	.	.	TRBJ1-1	CSARDLAETEAFF	TGCAGTGCTAGAGATCTGGCGGAGACTGAAGCTTTCTTT
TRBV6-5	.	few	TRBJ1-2	CASSYSEGYGYTF	TGTGCCAGCAGTTACTCCGAGGGCTATGGCTACACCTTC
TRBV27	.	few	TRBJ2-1	CASSPTEYNEQFF	TGTGCCAGCAGTCCGACAGAATACAATGAGCAGTTCTTC
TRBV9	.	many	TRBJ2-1	CASSALPNEQFF	TGTGCCAGCAGCGCCCTCCCCAATGAGCAGTTCTTC
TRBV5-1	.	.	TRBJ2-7	CASSPPRPAILGYEQYF	TGCGCCAGCAGCCCCCCCCGCCCAGCGATCTTAGGATACGAGCAGTACTTC
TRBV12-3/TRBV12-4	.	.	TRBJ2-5	CASGIGLLSFETQYF	TGTGCCAGCGGGATAGGACTCCTCAGTTTTGAGACCCAGTACTTC
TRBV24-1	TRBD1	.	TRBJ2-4	CATSDPRQGSAKNIQYF	TGTGCCACCAGTGATCCGCGACAGGGCTCAGCCAAAAACATTCAGTACTTC
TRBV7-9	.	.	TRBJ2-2	CASSWSGTPGGELFF	TGTGCCAGCAGCTGGTCCGGGACACCCGGTGGGGAGCTGTTTTTT
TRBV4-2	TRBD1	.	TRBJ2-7	CASSPGQGMGGSYEQYF	TGTGCCAGCAGCCCAGGACAGGGAATGGGGGGATCCTACGAGCAGTACTTC
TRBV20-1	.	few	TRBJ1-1	CSAAGTQNTEAFF	TGCAGTGCGGCCGGGACACAGAACACTGAAGCTTTCTTT
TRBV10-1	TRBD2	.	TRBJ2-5	CASSDGGTHQETQYF	TGCGCCAGCAGTGACGGGGGGACCCACCAAGAGACCCAGTACTTC
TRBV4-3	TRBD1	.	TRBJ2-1	CASSLRDREGNEQFF	TGCGCCAGCAGCCTCCGGGACAGGGAAGGCAATGAGCAGTTCTTC
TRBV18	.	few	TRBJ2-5	CASSRYHGRPQETQYF	TGTGCCAGCTCACGCTACCATGGGAGGCCTCAAGAGACCCAGTACTTC
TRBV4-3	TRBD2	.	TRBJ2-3	CASSQGLAGPDTQYF	TGCGCCAGCAGCCAGGGACTAGCGGGGCCAGATACGCAGTATTTT
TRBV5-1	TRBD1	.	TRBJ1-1	CASSARTGTEAFF	TGCGCCAGCAGCGCGCGGACAGGCACTGAAGCTTTCTTT
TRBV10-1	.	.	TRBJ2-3	CASSRRDTQYF	TGCGCCAGCAGTCGTCGGGATACGCAGTATTTT
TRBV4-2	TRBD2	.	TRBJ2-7	CASSQDKTSYSYEQYF	TGTGCCAGCAGCCAAGATAAGACTAGCTACTCCTACGAGCAGTACTTC
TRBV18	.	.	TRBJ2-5	CASSPDRNQETQYF	TGTGCCAGCTCCCCGGACCGAAACCAAGAGACCCAGTACTTC
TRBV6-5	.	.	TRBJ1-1	CASSLGRGITEAFF	TGTGCCAGCAGTCTGGGACGCGGTATCACTGAAGCTTTCTTT
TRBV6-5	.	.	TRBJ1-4	CASSSGATNEKLFF	TGTGCCAGCTCCTCAGGGGCAACAAATGAAAAACTGTTTTTT
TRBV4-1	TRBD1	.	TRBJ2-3	CASSPIQGADTQYF	TGCGCCAGCAGCCCGATTCAGGGGGCAGATACGCAGTATTTT
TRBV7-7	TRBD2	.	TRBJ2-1	CASSSGGSDNEQFF	TGTGCCAGCAGCTCGGGGGGATCTGACAATGAGCAGTTCTTC
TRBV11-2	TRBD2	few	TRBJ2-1	CASTPGGYNEQFF	TGTGCCAGCACCCCGGGGGGGTACAATGAGCAGTTCTTC
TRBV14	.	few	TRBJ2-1	CASSQGSHIVSYNEQFF	TGTGCCAGCAGCCAAGGCTCTCATATAGTGTCCTACAATGAGCAGTTCTTC
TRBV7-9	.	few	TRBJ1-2	CASSLSVNYGYTF	TGTGCCAGCAGCTTATCTGTTAATTACGGCTACACCTTC
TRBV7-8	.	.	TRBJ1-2	CASSLHPNSYGYTF	TGTGCCAGCAGCTTACATCCGAACAGCTATGGCTACACCTTC
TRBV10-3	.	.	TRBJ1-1	CAISVDRNTEAFF	TGTGCCATCAGTGTGGACAGGAACACTGAAGCTTTCTTT
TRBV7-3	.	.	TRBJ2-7	CASSLHPGGSEQYF	TGTGCCAGCAGCTTACACCCAGGAGGGTCCGAGCAGTACTTC
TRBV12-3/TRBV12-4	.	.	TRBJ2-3	CASSNMRLGTDTQYF	TGTGCCAGCAGCAACATGCGACTAGGCACAGATACGCAGTATTTT
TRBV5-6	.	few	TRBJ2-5	CASSSPGETQYF	TGTGCCAGCAGCTCCCCGGGGGAGACCCAGTACTTC
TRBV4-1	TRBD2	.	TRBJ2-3	CASSPSGGGTDTQYF	TGCGCCAGCAGCCCTTCCGGGGGGGGCACAGATACGCAGTATTTT
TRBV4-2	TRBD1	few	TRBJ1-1	CASSEDRVLEAFF	TGTGCCAGCAGCGAGGACAGGGTACTTGAAGCTTTCTTT
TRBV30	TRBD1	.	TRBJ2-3	CAWRRTGDGTDTQYF	TGTGCCTGGAGGAGGACAGGGGATGGGACAGATACGCAGTATTTT
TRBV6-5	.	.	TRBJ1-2	CATSLWDRDGYTF	TGTGCCACCTCACTTTGGGACCGCGATGGCTACACCTTC
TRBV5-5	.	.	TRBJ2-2	CASSFGAGELFF	TGTGCCAGCAGCTTTGGTGCCGGGGAGCTGTTTTTT
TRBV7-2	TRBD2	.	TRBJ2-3	CASSFGGTVTDTQYF	TGTGCCAGCAGCTTCGGGGGGACCGTAACAGATACGCAGTATTTT
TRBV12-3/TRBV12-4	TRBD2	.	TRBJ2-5	CASSSGEQETQYF	TGTGCCAGCAGCAGCGGGGAACAAGAGACCCAGTACTTC
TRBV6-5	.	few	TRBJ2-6	CASSSLLPGGSGANVLTF	TGTGCCAGCAGTTCCCTTCTACCTGGGGGCTCTGGGGCCAACGTCCTGACTTTC
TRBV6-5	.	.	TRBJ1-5	CASSYSRGVGDTQQPQHF	TGTGCCAGCAGTTACTCGAGGGGTGTCGGTGACACACAGCAGCCCCAGCATTTT
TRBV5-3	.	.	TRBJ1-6	CARSRWGPLHF	TGTGCCAGAAGCCGTTGGGGCCCCCTCCACTTT